This T cell receptor beta chain was found in a study of Graves' ophthalmopathy and Graves' hyperthyroidism. Trimming removed 4 bases from V and 5 bases from J, with 15 bases in between. Germline-derived CDR1 and CDR2 are SGHDT and YYEEEE. The CDR3 has 14 amino acids. From RNA, the CDR3 regions of TCR beta chains were amplified and sequenced. Second-round multiplex PCR came after a first-round RT-PCR that employed HTBI primers. TCRdb called the multiplex PCR reads again in MiXCR, with one record for every CDR3 protein. The table has hundreds of thousands of distinct CDR3 sequences, under 50% seen once. This clonotype has at least ten counts.

The chain couples TRBV5-6 to TRBJ2-5; no clear D. Sequenced input: peripheral blood. The receptor's source is an adult man with Graves' ophthalmopathy. CDR3 nucleotide sequence: TGTGCCAGCAGCGTCGACACGGTGGGGGAGACCCAGTACTTC. Translating gives CASSVDTVGETQYF.